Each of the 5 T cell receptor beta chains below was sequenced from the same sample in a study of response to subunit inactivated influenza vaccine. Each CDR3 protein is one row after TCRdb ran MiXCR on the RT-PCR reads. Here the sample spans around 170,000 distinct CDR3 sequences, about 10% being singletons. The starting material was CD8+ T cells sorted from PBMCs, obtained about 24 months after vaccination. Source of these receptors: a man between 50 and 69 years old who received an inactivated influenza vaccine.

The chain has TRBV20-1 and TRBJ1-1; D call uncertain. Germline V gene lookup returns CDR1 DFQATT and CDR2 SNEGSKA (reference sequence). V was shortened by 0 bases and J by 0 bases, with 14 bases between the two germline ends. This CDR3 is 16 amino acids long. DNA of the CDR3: TGCAGTGCTAGAGATCTGGCCGGTCCTATGAACACTGAAGCTTTCTTT. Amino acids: CSARDLAGPMNTEAFF.

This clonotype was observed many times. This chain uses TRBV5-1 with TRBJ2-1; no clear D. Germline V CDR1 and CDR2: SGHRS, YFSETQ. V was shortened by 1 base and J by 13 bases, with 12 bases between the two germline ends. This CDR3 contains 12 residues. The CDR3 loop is CASSLSAMEQFF. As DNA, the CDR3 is TGCGCCAGCAGCTTGTCGGCCATGGAACAGTTCTTC.

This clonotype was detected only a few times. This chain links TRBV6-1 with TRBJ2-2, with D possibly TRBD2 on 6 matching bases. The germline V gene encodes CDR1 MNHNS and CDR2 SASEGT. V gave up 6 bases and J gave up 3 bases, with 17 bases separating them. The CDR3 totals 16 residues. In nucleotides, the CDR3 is TGTGCCAGCAGCATCGGACTAAGTCATCACACCGGGGAGCTGTTTTTT. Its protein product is CASSIGLSHHTGELFF.

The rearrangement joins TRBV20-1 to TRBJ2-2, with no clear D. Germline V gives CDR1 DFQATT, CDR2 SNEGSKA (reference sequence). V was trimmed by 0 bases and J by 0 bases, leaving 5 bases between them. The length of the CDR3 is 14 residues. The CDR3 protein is CSAREASNTGELFF. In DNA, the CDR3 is TGCAGTGCTAGAGAGGCCTCGAACACCGGGGAGCTGTTTTTT.

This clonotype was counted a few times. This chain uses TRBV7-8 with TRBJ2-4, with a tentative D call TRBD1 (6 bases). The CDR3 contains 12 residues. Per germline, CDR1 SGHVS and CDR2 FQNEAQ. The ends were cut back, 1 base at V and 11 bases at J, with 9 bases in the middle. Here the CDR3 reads CASSLVQGFQYF. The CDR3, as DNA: TGTGCCAGCAGCTTAGTCCAGGGGTTTCAGTACTTC.